These T cell receptor beta chains were read from a single sample in a study of T cell repertoires in cytomegalovirus infection. MiXCR was run by TCRdb on the reads, yielding one entry per CDR3 protein. The sample contains roughly 760,000 distinct CDR3 sequences, 35% of which appear only once. Sequencing used PBMCs. The receptors were gathered from a human donor in good health (CMV status not recorded). Some clones in this sample may be carry-over from other donors' samples. The CDR3 runs from the conserved cysteine through the conserved F or W. Clone size, where shown, is once, few, many, or a class for clones that have expanded.

-	TRBJ2-7	14	TRBV7-2	CAGSLGGVTGEQYF
-	TRBJ2-7	15	TRBV7-6	CASSRTGAGGREQYF
many	TRBJ1-1	14	TRBV7-2	CATALGALNTEAFF
-	TRBJ2-7	15	TRBV11-2	CASSLRGSRTYEQYF
-	TRBJ1-3	17	TRBV14	CASSLPMWGASGNTIYF
-	TRBJ2-2	16	TRBV12-3/TRBV12-4	CASTKPGGRNTGELFF
few	TRBJ2-3	18	TRBV4-2	CASSPLGLAGANPGTQYF
few	TRBJ2-7	12	TRBV6-5	CASSTNIYEQYF
-	TRBJ1-1	11	TRBV29-1	CSVVKSTEAFF
-	TRBJ1-1	15	TRBV5-6	CASSLDPGTPTEAFF
-	TRBJ1-4	13	TRBV29-1	CSVAGTGNEKLFF
many	TRBJ2-7	15	TRBV7-2	CASSERLVSSYEQYF
-	TRBJ1-1	13	TRBV29-1	CSGGARGRTEAFF
-	TRBJ2-1	15	TRBV7-6	CASSARGTGSNEQLF
few	TRBJ1-6	15	TRBV11-2	CASSLDPGPNSPLHF
few	TRBJ2-2	12	TRBV12-3/TRBV12-4	CDRFRGREELFF
-	TRBJ2-4	14	TRBV7-2	CDSSPPWGKNIQYF
-	TRBJ2-3	14	TRBV7-6	CASSLQRPTDTQYF
many	TRBJ1-1	13	TRBV6-1	CASSEKGLTEAFF
-	TRBJ2-7	16	TRBV6-6	CASSHNGARGTYEQYF
few	TRBJ2-1	15	TRBV5-1	CASSLVAGGANEQFF
-	TRBJ1-6	16	TRBV20-1	CSAAGQGRSYNSPLHF
-	TRBJ2-7	15	TRBV7-9	CASTPTSGGLYEQYF
-	TRBJ2-3	16	TRBV19	CASSIPSGTTEDTQYF
many	TRBJ1-2	12	TRBV12-3/TRBV12-4	CASSNSGHGYTF
-	TRBJ1-2	11	TRBV20-1	CSARDGISVTF
many	TRBJ2-7	14	TRBV7-2	CASSRQGSGYEQYF